This T cell receptor beta chain is drawn from a study of blood T cell repertoires in COVID-19. Turning to the study itself: Spain, Italy and the United States supplied samples that represented acute and convalescent COVID-19. The analysed material was cDNA or gDNA that came from T cells, B-cell-depleted T cells, or PBMCs.

Original methodology: Reference gene primer amplification yielded estimated nucleated cell counts. The table came from immunoSEQ multiplex PCR; TCRdb's copy has only in-frame clones and leaves some out. That table is the source of V, J and clone size, and D and trimming were worked out from the DNA. The table lists 75,000 or so clones, 75% to 90% of them singletons. Source material: peripheral blood. This TCR was sampled from a woman aged 80 or over with acute or convalescent COVID-19.

The CDR3 region is CASSVGSGGADTQYF. The CDR3 region has the DNA TGTGCCAGCAGCGTAGGGTCGGGGGGAGCAGATACGCAGTATTTT. The rearrangement joins TRBV9 to TRBJ2-3; 7 nucleotides agree with TRBD2. Trimming at V came to 0 bases and at J to 4 bases, leaving 5 bases not matched to a gene. Per the germline V gene, CDR1 is SGDLS and CDR2 is YYNGEE. This CDR3 region has 15 residues.